These 2 T cell receptor beta chains were sequenced from one sample in a study of T cell changes during pregnancy in multiple sclerosis. Sequencing used immunoSEQ multiplex PCR; TCRdb keeps in-frame clones, though not all of them. The sample lists tens of thousands of clones, over 90% occurring once. Specimen: peripheral blood, collected after pregnancy. These receptors all stem from a female donor with multiple sclerosis, enrolled in a pregnancy study.

The V and J genes are TRBV6-6 and TRBJ1-3; tentative D call: TRBD1 (6 bases). V gave up 4 bases and J gave up 7 bases, with 8 bases separating them. This CDR3 has 12 amino acids. Germline CDR1 is MNHNY and CDR2 is SVGAGI (reference sequence). DNA of the CDR3: TGTGCCAGCAGTTGGGACACGAACACCATATATTTT. Protein sequence: CASSWDTNTIYF.

This chain links TRBV7-3 with TRBJ2-1, with 9 bases identical to TRBD2. The CDR3 is 15 residues long. With V trimmed by 1 base and J by 4 bases, 2 bases remained unmatched. The germline V gene has CDR1 SGHTA and CDR2 FQGTGA. CDR3 residues: CASSLSGGAYNEQFF. The CDR3 DNA follows: TGTGCCAGCAGCTTAAGCGGGGGGGCTTACAATGAGCAGTTCTTC.